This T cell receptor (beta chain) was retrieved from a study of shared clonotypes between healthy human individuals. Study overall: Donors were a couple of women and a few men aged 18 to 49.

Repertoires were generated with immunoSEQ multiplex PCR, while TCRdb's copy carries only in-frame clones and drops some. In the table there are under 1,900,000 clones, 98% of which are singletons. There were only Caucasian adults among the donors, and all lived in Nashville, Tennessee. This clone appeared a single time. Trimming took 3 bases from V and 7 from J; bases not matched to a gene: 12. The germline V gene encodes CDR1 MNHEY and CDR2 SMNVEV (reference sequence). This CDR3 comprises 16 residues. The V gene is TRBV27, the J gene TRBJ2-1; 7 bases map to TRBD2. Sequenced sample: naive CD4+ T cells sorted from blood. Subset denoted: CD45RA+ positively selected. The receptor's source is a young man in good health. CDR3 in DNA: TGTGCCAGCAGTTTTTCTTGGGAGGGCTGGGGGAATGAGCAGTTCTTC. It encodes CASSFSWEGWGNEQFF.